A selection of T cell receptor beta chains follows, all from one sample in a study of STAT5B mutations in CD4+ large granular lymphocyte leukemia. Libraries were prepared by immunoSEQ multiplex PCR; TCRdb keeps only in-frame clonotypes and omits some of them. The data contain approximately 20,000 clones, approximately 88% of them seen just once; the ten biggest clones take up roughly an eighth. The specimen sequenced was CD4+ T cells from blood buffy coats. These TCRs come from a human donor in good health. Both conserved end residues are part of each CDR3. The D gene is left open where the match is weak. Clone size is not always given. Where it is, it says once, few, many or a class for expanded clones.

>.|TRBJ2-2|TRBD2|TRBV7-9
CASSLGTRGSNTGELFF
>.|TRBJ2-7|TRBD2|TRBV27
CASRWTSDGAYEQYF
>.|TRBJ1-2|.|TRBV30
CAWRPTGKANYGYTF
>.|TRBJ2-3|.|TRBV6-5
CASSYRRGFTDTQYF
>few|TRBJ1-1|.|TRBV14
CASSQVQGGTEAFF
>.|TRBJ2-6|TRBD2|TRBV11-3
CASSPGGGPSSGANVLTF
>.|TRBJ2-1|.|TRBV7-9
CASSSGTSYNEQFF
>.|TRBJ1-3|.|TRBV11-2
CASSSSGAGGNTIYF
>.|TRBJ1-1|.|TRBV6-5
CATRESNTEAFF
>.|TRBJ2-1|.|TRBV2
CATDGGPADEQFF
>.|TRBJ2-2|.|TRBV6-1
CASILSGNTGELFF
>.|TRBJ1-2|.|TRBV6-1
CASSEKGTYGYTF
>.|.|.|TRBV6-5
CASSRQALYEQYF
>.|TRBJ1-2|.|TRBV19
CASSIQDGNYGYTF
>.|TRBJ1-2|.|TRBV11-2
CASSLVDRPGGYTF
>.|TRBJ2-5|.|TRBV5-4
CASSLSPTGLRETQYF
>.|TRBJ2-5|.|TRBV27
CASSRGTLGETQYF
>.|TRBJ2-1|.|TRBV5-4
CASSLDWLANEQFF
>.|TRBJ1-1|.|TRBV28
CASSLEGRGFAEAFF
>few|TRBJ2-1|TRBD2|TRBV4-1
CASSQEPSGRAEFF
>.|TRBJ2-7|.|TRBV30
CAWSRRDPRRSHEQYF
>.|TRBJ1-1|.|TRBV7-2
CASSSRPNTEAFF
>once|TRBJ1-1|.|TRBV5-4
CASSIGGAFGSEAFF
>.|TRBJ2-5|TRBD2|TRBV6-6
CASSQSSGRIETQYF